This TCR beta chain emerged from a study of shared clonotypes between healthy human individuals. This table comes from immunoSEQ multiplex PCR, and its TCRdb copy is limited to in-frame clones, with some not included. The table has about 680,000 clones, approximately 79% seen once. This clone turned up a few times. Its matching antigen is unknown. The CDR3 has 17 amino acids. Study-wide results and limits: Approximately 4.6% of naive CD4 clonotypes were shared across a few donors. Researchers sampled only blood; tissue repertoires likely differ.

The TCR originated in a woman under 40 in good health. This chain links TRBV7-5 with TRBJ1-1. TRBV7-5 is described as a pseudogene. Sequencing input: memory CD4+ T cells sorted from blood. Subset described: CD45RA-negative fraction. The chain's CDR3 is CVRSFGQGDSPYTEAFF. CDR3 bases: TGTGTCAGAAGCTTTGGTCAGGGAGATTCGCCTTACACTGAAGCTTTCTTT.